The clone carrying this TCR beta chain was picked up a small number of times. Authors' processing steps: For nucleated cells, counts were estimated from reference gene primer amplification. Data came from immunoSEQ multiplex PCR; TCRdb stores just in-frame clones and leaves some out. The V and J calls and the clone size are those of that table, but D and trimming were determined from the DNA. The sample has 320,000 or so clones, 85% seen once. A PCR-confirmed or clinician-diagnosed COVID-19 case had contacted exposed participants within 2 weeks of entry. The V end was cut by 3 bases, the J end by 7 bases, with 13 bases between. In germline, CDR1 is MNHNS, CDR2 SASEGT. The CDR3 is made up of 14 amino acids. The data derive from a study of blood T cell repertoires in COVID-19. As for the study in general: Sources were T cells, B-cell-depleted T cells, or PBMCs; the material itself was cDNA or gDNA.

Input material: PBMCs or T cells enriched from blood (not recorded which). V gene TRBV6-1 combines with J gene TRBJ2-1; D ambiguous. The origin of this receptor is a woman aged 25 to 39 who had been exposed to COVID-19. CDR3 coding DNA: TGTGCCAGCAGTGAGAGCGCTAACATAAATGAGCAGTTCTTC. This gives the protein CASSESANINEQFF.